This T cell receptor beta chain was captured by sequencing in a study of cytomegalovirus exposure and HLA in healthy donors. This clone was seen a single time. The primer mix had 60 Vbeta and 13 Jbeta primers. The repertoire was sequenced with immunoSEQ multiplex PCR; TCRdb's copy has only in-frame clones and lacks some. The top ten clones hold around 1.6% of a sample with 150,000 to 200,000 clones, more than 75% of them seen once. The CDR3 runs to 16 residues. The V end was cut by 6 bases, the J end by 1 base, with 13 bases between. Per the germline V gene, CDR1 is WSHSY and CDR2 is SAAADI. Sequences were obtained from PBMCs. This clonotype was sampled from a woman aged 45-65 years in good health and CMV-seronegative. The genes are TRBV10-2 and TRBJ1-6; tentatively, D is TRBD1 (5 bases). This CDR3 is CASRDSKGSYNSPLHF. In DNA, the CDR3 is TGCGCCAGCAGAGACTCCAAGGGGTCCTATAATTCACCCCTCCACTTT.